The 29 T cell receptor beta chains presented below share a single source sample, sequenced in a study of T cell responses to AZD1222 COVID-19 vaccine. Generated by immunoSEQ multiplex PCR, the TCRdb table keeps only in-frame clones and is missing some. This sample has fewer than 110,000 clones; roughly 91% occur once, and the top ten carry 45% to 55%. Sequencing used peripheral blood, obtained on day 0 of AZD1222 vaccination. Source of these receptors: an adult in good health.

This clone was observed once. The V and J genes are TRBV28 and TRBJ1-1, with TRBD1 as a possible D gene (6 bases). V lost 7 bases to trimming and J lost 2 bases, with 17 bases between them. The V gene's germline CDR1 is MDHEN and CDR2 SYDVKM. This CDR3 is 15 amino acids long. The CDR3 DNA sequence: TGTGCCAGCATTCCACCCACAGGGACCAACACTGAAGCTTTCTTT. It specifies CASIPPTGTNTEAFF.

The chain recombines TRBV29-1 with TRBJ2-7; a weak D match, TRBD1 (5 bases). The CDR3 loop spans 12 amino acids. V lost 5 bases and J lost 0, with 8 bases in between. Germline CDR1 SQVTM, CDR2 ANQGSEA. CDR3 bases: TGCAGCGTTTCTCAGGGCTCCTACGAGCAGTACTTC. Translation gives CSVSQGSYEQYF.

The CDR3, as DNA: TGCAGTGCTAGTCCCGGCGTTAATGAAAAACTGTTTTTT. It yields the protein CSASPGVNEKLFF. V gene TRBV20-1 combines with J gene TRBJ1-4; no definite D call. There are 13 residues in the CDR3. V lost 3 bases and J 4 bases, leaving 9 bases between the germline ends. CDR1 DFQATT and CDR2 SNEGSKA come from the germline V gene (reference sequence).

CDR3 loop: CASSPPPGQKPRNGYTF. As DNA, the CDR3 is TGTGCCAGCAGTCCCCCCCCGGGACAGAAACCCCGAAATGGCTACACCTTC. This chain connects TRBV6-6 to TRBJ1-2; 7 bases fit TRBD1. The CDR3 covers 17 residues. Germline lookup yields CDR1 MNHNY and CDR2 SVGAGI (reference sequence). V lost 5 bases to trimming and J lost 6 bases; unmatched junction nucleotides: 18.

V usage is TRBV28 and J usage is TRBJ1-1; D perhaps matches TRBD1 (5 bases). CDR1 is MDHEN, CDR2 SYDVKM, per germline. V was cut by 6 bases and J by 8 bases, with 10 bases left in between. The CDR3 runs 11 residues. As DNA, the CDR3 is TGTGCCAGCAGACAGGCATTCGAAGCTTTCTTT. Its protein is CASRQAFEAFF.

The genes are TRBV7-2 and TRBJ2-2; no clear D gene. V lost 1 base and J lost 6, with 6 bases in between. The CDR3 sequence is 13 residues long. Germline V gene sequence: CDR1 SGHTA, CDR2 FQGNSA. The CDR3 spells CASSLGAPGELFF. In nucleotides, the CDR3 is TGTGCCAGCAGCTTAGGGGCCCCCGGGGAGCTGTTTTTT.

This chain's CDR3 is CASSDKTGTGNTEAFF. The CDR3 DNA reads as TGTGCCAGTAGTGACAAAACCGGGACAGGGAACACTGAAGCTTTCTTT. The rearrangement joins TRBV19 to TRBJ1-1, with 8 nucleotides matching TRBD1. This CDR3 has 16 amino acids. From germline, CDR1 is LNHDA and CDR2 SQIVND (reference sequence). Unmatched junction bases numbered 9, after V lost 5 bases and J lost 1 base.

DNA for the CDR3: TGTGCCAGCAGCTCCCCAGCTTATCTGAATGAGCAGTTCTTC. This encodes CASSSPAYLNEQFF. The chain has TRBV7-8 and TRBJ2-1; D is unclear. Germline values: CDR1 SGHVS, CDR2 FQNEAQ. The V gene lost 4 bases and the J gene lost 7 bases, with 14 bases spanning the gap. This CDR3 comprises 14 residues.

CDR3 loop: CASSKPGLAAYNEQFF. DNA of the CDR3: TGTGCCAGCAGTAAACCGGGACTAGCGGCCTACAATGAGCAGTTCTTC. This chain uses TRBV2 with TRBJ2-1; 11 positions match TRBD2. The V gene's germline CDR1 is SNHLY and CDR2 FYNNEI. The V and J ends lost 5 bases and 2 bases, in that order; junction bases with no gene match: 5. The CDR3 spans 16 residues.

V gene TRBV6-1 combines with J gene TRBJ1-5; tentative D call: TRBD1 (5 bases). V dropped 4 bases and J dropped 0 bases, with 25 bases sitting between them. The CDR3 totals 20 residues. Per germline, CDR1 MNHNS and CDR2 SASEGT. The CDR3 protein is CASSGLKPGLSLNSNQPQHF. CDR3 nucleotides: TGTGCCAGCAGTGGACTAAAGCCGGGACTTTCGCTCAATAGCAATCAGCCCCAGCATTTT.

On this clone itself: Other DNA sequences in the sample encode the same CDR3. This sequence joins TRBV20-1 and TRBJ2-3; D is unclear. The CDR3 covers 10 residues. CDR1 is DFQATT, CDR2 SNEGSKA, per germline (reference sequence). Deletions cut 3 bases from V and 6 bases from J, with 4 bases between. The CDR3 region is CSASTDTQYF. The CDR3 DNA reads TGCAGTGCTAGTACCGATACGCAGTATTTT.

The V and J genes are TRBV25-1 and TRBJ2-1; D call uncertain. Germline loops: CDR1 MGHDK, CDR2 SYGVNS. The CDR3 runs 14 residues. Trimming stripped 0 bases from V and 9 bases from J, with 12 bases between. CDR3 coding DNA: TGTGCCAGCAGTGAATATAGGGTAGGTGGTGAGCAGTTCTTC. Amino acids: CASSEYRVGGEQFF.

Remarks on this clone: At one of its ends the junction is not consistent with the germline gene, which may arise from a read error. The chain has TRBV7-9 and TRBJ2-5; tentative D call: TRBD1 (6 bases). The CDR3 totals 15 residues. Germline assignment: CDR1 SEHNR and CDR2 FQNEAQ (reference sequence). DNA for the CDR3: TGTGCCAGCAGTAAAACGTCAGGGGATCAAGAGACCCCGTACTTC. This gives the protein CASSKTSGDQETPYF.

This chain links TRBV19 with TRBJ1-4; 11 positions match TRBD1. The CDR3 extends over 17 amino acids. V was pared by 5 bases and J by 1 base, with 6 bases of the junction left unmatched. Germline CDR1 and CDR2: LNHDA and SQIVND (reference sequence). CDR3 coding DNA: TGTGCCAGTAGTCGGACAGGGGGCTACGGAACTAATGAAAAACTGTTTTTT. The encoded protein is CASSRTGGYGTNEKLFF.

This clone occurred once. The chain employs TRBV4-1 and TRBJ2-7, with D unresolved. The CDR3 length is 13 residues. Germline values: CDR1 MGHRA, CDR2 YSYEKL. The V end was cut by 6 bases, the J end by 3 bases, with 12 bases between. CDR3 sequence: CASSPQWGYEQYF. DNA for the CDR3: TGCGCCAGCAGTCCACAGTGGGGCTACGAGCAGTACTTC.

The rearrangement links TRBV9 to TRBJ2-7; either TRBD1 or TRBD2 may supply D (6 bases each). The CDR3 length is 16 residues. The V gene lost 3 bases and the J gene lost 4 bases, with 20 bases spanning the gap. CDR1 is SGDLS and CDR2 is YYNGEE in the germline V gene. CDR3 region: CASSASGAAGPYEQYF. The DNA of the CDR3 is TGTGCCAGCAGCGCCTCGGGGGCAGCAGGTCCTTACGAGCAGTACTTC.

The V gene is TRBV5-4, the J gene TRBJ2-3; 14 bases match TRBD2. The germline V gene encodes CDR1 SGHNT and CDR2 YYREEE (reference sequence). The CDR3 is made up of 18 amino acids. The V segment lost 1 base and the J segment 3 bases; nucleotides outside the gene matches: 7. The CDR3, as DNA: TGTGCCAGCAGCTTGAGGGGCGGGACTAGCGGGAGAACAGATACGCAGTATTTT. Protein: CASSLRGGTSGRTDTQYF.

The chain links TRBV5-8 to TRBJ2-7; D may match TRBD1 or TRBD2 (5 bases each). This CDR3 contains 15 residues. Deletions cut 0 bases from V and 5 bases from J, with 15 bases between. Germline CDR1 SGHTS, CDR2 YDEGEE. The CDR3 nucleotides are TGTGCCAGCAGCTTGGGGCAGTGGGGGAGCGACGAGCAGTACTTC. This encodes CASSLGQWGSDEQYF.

This clone was recorded only once. The chain uses TRBV10-2 and TRBJ1-1; tentative D call: TRBD1 (5 bases). V dropped 8 bases and J dropped 4 bases, with 26 bases sitting between them. The CDR3 extends over 17 amino acids. The germline CDR1 and CDR2 sequences are WSHSY and SAAADI. CDR3 sequence reads: CASLPRQRRREGTEAFF. The CDR3 bases are TGCGCCAGCCTCCCTAGACAGCGACGAAGAGAGGGCACTGAAGCTTTCTTT.

This rearrangement joins TRBV19 to TRBJ1-1; 7 positions agree with TRBD1. CDR3 length equals 15 residues. V shed 8 bases, J shed 0 bases, and the junction held 9 bases outside the gene matches. Germline V gene data show CDR1 as LNHDA and CDR2 as SQIVND (reference sequence). The CDR3 here is CASLGQVPMNTEAFF. CDR3 DNA sequence: TGTGCCAGTCTCGGACAGGTGCCCATGAACACTGAAGCTTTCTTT.

The chain couples TRBV28 to TRBJ2-7; 13 nucleotides align to TRBD2. The CDR3 sequence is 15 residues long. Trimming took 6 bases from V and 7 from J; bases not matched to a gene: 9. From germline, CDR1 is MDHEN and CDR2 SYDVKM. In DNA, the CDR3 is TGTGCCAGCAGCGCCGCACTAGCGGGAGGGAGAGAGCAGTACTTC. Translating it yields CASSAALAGGREQYF. Complete variable domain (other parts from reference TRBV28 and TRBJ2-7): DVKVTQSSRYLVKRTGEKVFLECVQDMDHENMFWYRQDPGLGLRLIYFSYDVKMKEKGDIPEGYSVSREKKERFSLILESASTNQTSMYLCASSAALAGGREQYFGPGTRLTVT.

CDR3 sequence reads: CASSPQGSDSPLHF. In DNA, the CDR3 is TGTGCCAGCAGCCCACAGGGCTCCGATTCACCCCTCCACTTT. The chain couples TRBV7-2 to TRBJ1-6, with TRBD1 as a possible D gene (6 bases). V was trimmed by 5 bases and J by 8 bases, leaving 13 bases between them. This CDR3 is 14 amino acids long. Looked up from germline, CDR1 is SGHTA and CDR2 is FQGNSA.

V usage is TRBV27 and J usage is TRBJ1-2; 10 bases align to TRBD1. V lost 5 bases to trimming and J lost 8 bases; unmatched junction nucleotides: 5. Per the germline V gene, CDR1 is MNHEY and CDR2 is SMNVEV (reference sequence). The CDR3 loop spans 13 amino acids. The CDR3 loop reads CASSLGTGVGYTF. DNA of the CDR3: TGTGCCAGCAGTCTCGGGACAGGGGTGGGCTACACCTTC.

The chain links TRBV29-1 to TRBJ2-7; 9 positions agree with TRBD1. The V gene end was trimmed by 0 bases and the J gene end by 4 bases; junction bases not matched to a gene: 7. The CDR3 runs to 15 residues. Germline CDR1 and CDR2: SQVTM and ANQGSEA. CDR3 protein: CSVEDPVTGGYEQYF. The DNA for the CDR3 is TGCAGCGTTGAAGATCCGGTGACAGGGGGGTACGAGCAGTACTTC.

The chain joins TRBV7-8 to TRBJ2-7, with 8 nucleotides matching TRBD1. This CDR3 contains 15 residues. V lost 5 bases and J lost 0; bases outside the gene matches: 6. Germline CDR1 reads SGHVS; CDR2 reads FQNEAQ. Written as DNA, the CDR3 is TGTGCCAGCAGCACGGGACAGGCCAGCTCCTACGAGCAGTACTTC. Translation gives CASSTGQASSYEQYF.

The rearrangement joins TRBV6-5 to TRBJ1-4; D gene uncertain. V gave up 6 bases and J gave up 14 bases, with 19 bases separating them. CDR1 is MNHEY and CDR2 is SVGAGI in the germline V gene. The CDR3 extends over 13 amino acids. The CDR3 DNA follows: TGTGCCAGCAGAGAGCCCTCGGTGCCATGGCTGTTTTTT. Translation: CASREPSVPWLFF.

The chain couples TRBV9 to TRBJ2-1; TRBD1 matches 12 bases. The CDR3 loop spans 17 amino acids. Losses at the gene ends were 3 bases for V and 6 bases for J; bases not matched to a gene: 10. Germline V CDR1 and CDR2: SGDLS, YYNGEE. The CDR3 is CASSGGQGAALPNEQFF. The CDR3 nucleotides read TGTGCCAGCAGCGGGGGACAGGGGGCTGCACTGCCCAATGAGCAGTTCTTC.

This sequence joins TRBV28 and TRBJ1-6; tentatively, D is TRBD1 (5 bases). Deletions cut 7 bases from V and 8 bases from J, with 12 bases between. The CDR3 runs 13 residues. Germline CDR1 reads MDHEN; CDR2 reads SYDVKM. Here the CDR3 reads CASIPGRHSPLHF. The CDR3 coding sequence is TGTGCCAGCATACCAGGGAGGCATTCACCCCTCCACTTT.

This clone has a single count. This sequence joins TRBV7-9 and TRBJ2-7, with a tentative D call TRBD2 (6 bases). The V end lost 5 bases, the J end lost 4 bases, and 18 bases lay between the germline ends. Per germline, CDR1 SEHNR and CDR2 FQNEAQ (reference sequence). CDR3 length: 15 amino acids. The CDR3 nucleotides are TGTGCCAGCAGCCCCCCTATCGGGAGTGATTACGAGCAGTACTTC. It yields the protein CASSPPIGSDYEQYF.